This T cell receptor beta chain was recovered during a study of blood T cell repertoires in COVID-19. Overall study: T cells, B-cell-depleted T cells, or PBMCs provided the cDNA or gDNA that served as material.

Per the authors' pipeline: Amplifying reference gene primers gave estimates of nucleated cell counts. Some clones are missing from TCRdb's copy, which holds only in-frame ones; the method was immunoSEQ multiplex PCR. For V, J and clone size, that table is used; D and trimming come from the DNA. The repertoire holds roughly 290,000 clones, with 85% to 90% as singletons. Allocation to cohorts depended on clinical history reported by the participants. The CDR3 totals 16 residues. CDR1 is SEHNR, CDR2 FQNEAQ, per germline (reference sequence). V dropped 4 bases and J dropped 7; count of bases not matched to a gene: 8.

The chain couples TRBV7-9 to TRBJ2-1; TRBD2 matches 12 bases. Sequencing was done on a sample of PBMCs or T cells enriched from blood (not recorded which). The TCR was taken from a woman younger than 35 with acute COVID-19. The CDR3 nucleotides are TGTGCCAGCAGCTCGACTAGCGGGAGAAACGGGAATGAGCAGTTCTTC. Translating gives CASSSTSGRNGNEQFF.